The T cell receptor (beta chain) under discussion was sequenced for a study of graft-versus-host responses after intestinal transplantation. The CDR3 covers 13 residues. Germline V lookup: CDR1 GTSNPN, CDR2 SVGIG (reference sequence). Trimming shortened V by 2 bases and J by 2 bases, and 4 bases separated the two germline ends. On this clone itself: What it binds is not known.

The data were produced by immunoSEQ multiplex PCR, yet TCRdb's version contains in-frame clones alone and is incomplete. In the table there are about 120,000 clones, just over 90% of which are singletons. The sample consisted of unstimulated CD4+ T cells sorted from spleen or lymph node cells, taken before transplant. This receptor was obtained from a human donor who was the organ donor for an intestinal transplant. The chain is built from TRBV30 and TRBJ2-6; no reliable D call. CDR3 residues: CAWSRAGANVLTF. The CDR3, as DNA: TGTGCCTGGAGTCGAGCTGGGGCCAACGTCCTGACTTTC.